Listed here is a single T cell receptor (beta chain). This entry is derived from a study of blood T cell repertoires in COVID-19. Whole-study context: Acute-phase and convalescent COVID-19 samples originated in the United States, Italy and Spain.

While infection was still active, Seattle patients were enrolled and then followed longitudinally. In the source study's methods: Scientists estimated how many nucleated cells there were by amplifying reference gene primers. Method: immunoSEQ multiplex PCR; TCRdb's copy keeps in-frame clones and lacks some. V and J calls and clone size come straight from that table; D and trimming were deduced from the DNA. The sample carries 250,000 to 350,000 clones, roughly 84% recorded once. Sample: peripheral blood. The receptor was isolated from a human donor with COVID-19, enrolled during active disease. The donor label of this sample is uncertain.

CDR3 amino acids: CASSIRGDYSDIATGELFF. CDR3 in DNA: TGTGCCAGCAGCATTCGTGGGGACTATTCAGATATTGCCACCGGGGAGCTGTTTTTT. The chain is built from TRBV21-1 and TRBJ2-2; TRBD2, as called in the table, went unchecked against the DNA. TRBV21-1 is a listed pseudogene. The CDR3 has 19 amino acids.